Reported below is one T cell receptor beta chain. Its antigen is not identified. Reverse transcription of about 0.45 to 1 ug RNA was carried out with random hexamers. Amplification of TCR beta CDR3 used immunoSEQ multiplex PCR across 54 Vbeta and 13 Jbeta. In TCRdb, the immunoSEQ multiplex PCR reads were re-called with MiXCR into one record per CDR3 protein. The sample shows 300,000 or so distinct CDR3 sequences, 92% of them seen only once. The authors sequenced TCR beta from blood CD8+ and CD4+ T cells. Both CD4+ and CD8+ T cells were negatively isolated, and TEMRA cells underwent FACS enrichment. The entry originates in a study of CD8 T cells in Susac syndrome. Study-wide results and caveats: Only a relatively small number of individuals were included in the TCR sequencing and HLA analysis.

Germline values: CDR1 SGHKS, CDR2 YYEKEE (reference sequence). The CDR3 is 16 amino acids. J gave up 0 bases and V 0 bases, and 2 bases lay outside the gene matches. The source material was CD4+ T cells from PBMCs. V and J are TRBV5-5 and TRBJ2-3; 9 nucleotides align to TRBD2. This sequence originates from a human donor with multiple sclerosis. Written as DNA, the CDR3 is TGTGCCAGCAGCTTGGAGGGACTAGCTAGCACAGATACGCAGTATTTT. Encoded protein: CASSLEGLASTDTQYF. The complete variable domain, with remaining parts taken from reference TRBV5-5 and TRBJ2-3, reads DAGVTQSPTHLIKTRGQQVTLRCSPISGHKSVSWYQQVLGQGPQFIFQYYEKEERGRGNFPDRFSARQFPNYSSELNVNALLLGDSALYLCASSLEGLASTDTQYFGPGTRLTVL.